One sample yielded the 22 T cell receptor beta chains listed below, sequenced in a study of blood T cell repertoires in COVID-19 (dated by TCRdb to between 2020 and 2021). Libraries were constructed by the immunoSEQ multiplex PCR assay. In its TCRdb copy, this immuneACCESS table keeps in-frame sequences only and misses some clones. Where compared with another copy, unresolved V genes explain less than half of these, and the others have no known cause. The sample table contains 250,000 or so clones; only one count was recorded for about 85% of them. The ten largest make up around 6.3% of the sample. Material: PBMCs or T cells enriched from blood (not recorded which). These TCRs come from a woman between 50 and 59 years old who had been exposed to COVID-19.

This chain uses TRBV9 with TRBJ2-1, with no clear D. V shed 2 bases and J shed 5 bases, with 8 bases lying between them. Germline V lookup: CDR1 SGDLS, CDR2 YYNGEE. The CDR3 runs to 13 residues. CDR3 bases: TGTGCCAGCAGCGTTGGAGACCACAATGAGCAGTTCTTC. Protein sequence: CASSVGDHNEQFF. Filled out from reference TRBV9 and TRBJ2-1, the complete variable domain reads DSGVTQTPKHLITATGQRVTLRCSPRSGDLSVYWYQQSLDQGLQFLIQYYNGEERAKGNILERFSAQQFPDLHSELNLSSLELGDSALYFCASSVGDHNEQFFGPGTRLTVL.

J is TRBJ1-2 and V is TRBV5-6; 7 positions agree with TRBD1. The CDR3 loop spans 12 amino acids. Germline CDR1 and CDR2: SGHDT and YYEEEE. V lost 2 bases to trimming and J lost 9 bases; unmatched junction nucleotides: 4. The CDR3 bases are TGTGCCAGCAGCTTATCACAGGGGAGCTACACCTTC. Protein product: CASSLSQGSYTF. The whole variable domain, remainder taken from reference TRBV5-6 and TRBJ1-2, is DAGVTQSPTHLIKTRGQQVTLRCSPKSGHDTVSWYQQALGQGPQFIFQYYEEEERQRGNFPDRFSGHQFPNYSSELNVNALLLGDSALYLCASSLSQGSYTFGSGTRLTVV.

This sequence joins TRBV10-3 and TRBJ2-7; TRBD1 might be the D (6 bases). The CDR3 spans 13 residues. The V and J ends lost 8 bases and 1 base respectively, with 12 bases between them. Per the germline V gene, CDR1 is ENHRY and CDR2 is SYGVKD. The CDR3 DNA reads as TGTGCCATCGGGGGCGTCGATTCCTACGAGCAGTACTTC. Translating it yields CAIGGVDSYEQYF.

The chain carries TRBV2 and TRBJ1-2; D is possibly TRBD1 (5 bases). This CDR3 is 12 amino acids long. V was clipped by 4 bases and J by 8 bases, with 11 bases between them. Germline CDR1 and CDR2: SNHLY and FYNNEI. CDR3 sequence (DNA): TGTGCCAGCAGTGGTGGGGCGCGCGGCTACACCTTC. Translation gives CASSGGARGYTF.

The chain has TRBV30 and TRBJ1-5; weak D call: TRBD1 (5 bases). The CDR3 loop spans 14 amino acids. V was clipped by 3 bases and J by 3 bases, with 12 bases between them. Looked up from germline, CDR1 is GTSNPN and CDR2 is SVGIG (reference sequence). The CDR3 here is CAWSRGGYNQPQHF. The CDR3 DNA is TGTGCCTGGAGCCGGGGGGGGTACAATCAGCCCCAGCATTTT. The full variable domain, in which reference TRBV30 and TRBJ1-5 provide the parts outside the CDR3, is SQTIHQWPATLVQPVGSPLSLECTVEGTSNPNLYWYRQAAGRGLQLLFYSVGIGQISSEVPQNLSASRPQDRQFILSSKKLLLSDSGFYLCAWSRGGYNQPQHFGDGTRLSIL.

This clone showed up just once. V gene TRBV6-5 combines with J gene TRBJ1-2; no reliable D call. CDR3 length equals 15 residues. In germline, CDR1 is MNHEY, CDR2 SVGAGI. Trimming removed 5 bases at V and 3 bases at J, with 16 bases between. The CDR3 loop reads CASSMGRITYYGYTF. The CDR3 DNA reads as TGTGCCAGCAGTATGGGCAGGATCACTTACTATGGCTACACCTTC.

This sequence joins TRBV4-3 and TRBJ2-3, with D tentatively TRBD1 (5 bases). This CDR3 has 16 amino acids. Germline lookup yields CDR1 LGHNA and CDR2 YSLEER. V was pared by 0 bases and J by 0 bases, with 10 bases between. CDR3 in amino acids: CASSQDARQSTDTQYF. Here the CDR3 DNA reads TGCGCCAGCAGCCAAGATGCGAGACAGAGCACAGATACGCAGTATTTT.

The chain combines TRBV15 with TRBJ1-5; no clear D gene. Germline loops: CDR1 LNHNV, CDR2 YYDKDF (reference sequence). The CDR3 length is 17 residues. Trimming removed 8 bases from V and 5 bases from J, with 25 bases in between. The chain's CDR3 is CATGFSAGLGFYQPQHF. The CDR3 DNA is TGTGCCACCGGTTTTTCGGCGGGCTTAGGATTTTATCAGCCCCAGCATTTT.

The genes are TRBV12-3 or TRBV12-4 and TRBJ1-2; no reliable D call. V lost 2 bases and J lost 3, with 7 bases in between. CDR3 length: 13 residues. In nucleotides, the CDR3 is TGTGCCAGCAGTTTAAGGAGCGACTATGGCTACACCTTC. Translation: CASSLRSDYGYTF.

This chain uses TRBV18 with TRBJ1-3, with D unresolved. The CDR3 contains 11 residues. The ends were cut back, 5 bases at V and 3 bases at J, with 2 bases in the middle. CDR1 KGHSH and CDR2 LQKENI come from the germline V gene. For the CDR3, the DNA is TGTGCCAGCTCATATGGAAACACCATATATTTT. It yields the protein CASSYGNTIYF.

The chain links TRBV27 to TRBJ1-6; D gene unclear. Per the germline V gene, CDR1 is MNHEY and CDR2 is SMNVEV (reference sequence). Between the trimmed V and J ends, which lost 10 bases and 0 bases, there was a span of 13 bases. This CDR3 has 15 amino acids. The CDR3 loop is CATRTGSSYNSPLHF. Written as DNA, the CDR3 is TGTGCCACCCGGACGGGAAGCTCCTATAATTCACCCCTCCACTTT.

This clone was found once. The V and J genes are TRBV29-1 and TRBJ2-3; TRBD2 matches 8 bases. The length of the CDR3 is 14 residues. The V gene's germline CDR1 is SQVTM and CDR2 ANQGSEA. V shed 7 bases, J shed 10 bases, and the junction held 16 bases outside the gene matches. As DNA, the CDR3 is TGCAGCGGACATAGCGGGGCTACTCCCCCGGCGCAGTATTTT. Translating it yields CSGHSGATPPAQYF.

V is TRBV24-1 and J is TRBJ2-5, with 7 bases identical to TRBD1. The V and J ends lost 1 base and 2 bases, in that order; junction bases with no gene match: 3. CDR1 and CDR2 (germline): KGHDR, SFDVKD. The CDR3 length is 15 residues. The DNA for the CDR3 is TGTGCCACCAGTGATTTCGTGACAGGGCAAGAGACCCAGTACTTC. Translated: CATSDFVTGQETQYF.

The chain recombines TRBV4-1 with TRBJ1-3, with D possibly being TRBD1 (6 bases). Germline CDR1 reads MGHRA; CDR2 reads YSYEKL. This CDR3 has 18 amino acids. V lost 0 bases and J 0 bases, leaving 15 bases between the germline ends. The CDR3 sequence is CASSQDSNRANSGNTIYF. The CDR3 bases are TGCGCCAGCAGCCAAGATAGTAACAGGGCTAACTCTGGAAACACCATATATTTT.

A word on this clone: Other DNA sequences in the sample encode the same CDR3. V and J are TRBV5-6 and TRBJ1-1; 7 positions match TRBD1. V lost 2 bases to trimming and J lost 1 base; unmatched junction nucleotides: 5. CDR1 SGHDT and CDR2 YYEEEE come from the germline V gene. This CDR3 spans 15 amino acids. The CDR3 nucleotides read TGTGCCAGCAGCTTTGGGCCAGGGGGGAACACTGAAGCTTTCTTT. Its protein is CASSFGPGGNTEAFF.

The chain links TRBV2 to TRBJ2-2; 10 positions match TRBD1. J lost 4 bases, V lost 6 bases, and 2 bases had no gene match. Germline values: CDR1 SNHLY, CDR2 FYNNEI. This CDR3 spans 14 amino acids. The CDR3 here is CASSGQGGTGELFF. CDR3 sequence (DNA): TGTGCCAGCAGCGGACAGGGGGGCACCGGGGAGCTGTTTTTT.

The chain joins TRBV7-8 to TRBJ2-1; TRBD2 matches at 13 bases. CDR3 length: 15 residues. V was clipped by 5 bases and J by 7 bases; unmatched bases: 5. CDR1 and CDR2 (germline): SGHVS, FQNEAQ. Here the CDR3 DNA reads TGTGCCAGCAGCCTACTAGCGGGGGGGAGGAATGAGCAGTTCTTC. This translates into CASSLLAGGRNEQFF.

The CDR3 DNA is TGTGCCAGCAGCCCTATCACGGGGGGCGAGCAGTACTTC. The encoded protein is CASSPITGGEQYF. J is TRBJ2-7 and V is TRBV7-6; TRBD2 matches at 7 bases. There are 13 residues in the CDR3. CDR1 is SGHVS and CDR2 is FNYEAQ in the germline V gene. With 5 bases clipped from V and 6 bases from J, the junction kept 7 bases outside the gene matches.

V and J are TRBV19 and TRBJ1-6; D remains ambiguous. The V end lost 3 bases, the J end lost 11 bases, and 11 bases lay between the germline ends. There are 13 residues in the CDR3. Germline V CDR1 and CDR2: LNHDA, SQIVND (reference sequence). For the CDR3, the DNA is TGTGCCAGTAGTATGAGTGGGCGCGCACCCCTCCACTTT. The encoded protein is CASSMSGRAPLHF.

V usage is TRBV19 and J usage is TRBJ2-7; 8 bases fit TRBD1. The CDR3 totals 16 residues. In germline, CDR1 is LNHDA, CDR2 SQIVND (reference sequence). V was pared by 4 bases and J by 5 bases, with 13 bases of the junction left unmatched. CDR3 sequence (DNA): TGTGCCAGTAGTAGAGGGACAGGAGGGTGGCGGAACGAGCAGTACTTC. Translated: CASSRGTGGWRNEQYF.

The CDR3: CASSHVLAGGLVYEQYF. The CDR3 nucleotides read TGTGCCAGCAGCCATGTACTAGCGGGGGGACTTGTCTACGAGCAGTACTTC. The V gene is TRBV3-1 (or the pseudogene TRBV3-2), the J gene TRBJ2-7, with TRBD2 matching 12 bases. Unmatched junction bases numbered 9, after V lost 3 bases and J lost 3 bases. CDR1 and CDR2 (germline): LGHDT, YNNKEL (reference sequence). This CDR3 is built from 17 residues.

The CDR3 sequence is CASSETRGDYGYTF. The CDR3 bases are TGTGCCAGCAGCGAAACCAGGGGCGACTATGGCTACACCTTC. The chain carries TRBV3-1 (or the pseudogene TRBV3-2) and TRBJ1-2; D may be TRBD1 (6 bases). V dropped 5 bases and J dropped 3 bases, with 13 bases sitting between them. In germline, CDR1 is LGHDT, CDR2 YNNKEL (reference sequence). CDR3 size: 14 residues.